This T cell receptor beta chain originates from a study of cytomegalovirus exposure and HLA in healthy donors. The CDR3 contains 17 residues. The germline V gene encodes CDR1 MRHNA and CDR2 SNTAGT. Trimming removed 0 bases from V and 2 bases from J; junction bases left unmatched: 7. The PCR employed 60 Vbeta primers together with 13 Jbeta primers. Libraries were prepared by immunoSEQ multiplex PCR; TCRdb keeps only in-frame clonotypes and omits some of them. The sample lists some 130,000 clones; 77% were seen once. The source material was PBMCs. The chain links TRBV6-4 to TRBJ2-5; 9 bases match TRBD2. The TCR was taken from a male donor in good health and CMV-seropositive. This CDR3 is CASSDSGPSGTQETQYF. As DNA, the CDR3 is TGTGCCAGCAGTGACTCCGGGCCTAGCGGGACTCAAGAGACCCAGTACTTC.